The present entry profiles one T cell receptor (beta chain) with its context. At one end, the junction sequence differs from germline, possibly due to a read error. The sample comes from a study of blood T cells in healthy people across ages. Using a J-beta primer mix together with a sample-barcoded 5' primer, a second PCR was run for roughly 7 to 11 cycles. TCRdb passed the 5' RACE reads through MiXCR, listing each CDR3 protein once. Of 700,000 to 900,000 distinct CDR3 sequences in the sample, roughly 25% were seen once. The CDR3 length is 14 residues. Looked up from germline, CDR1 is MDHEN and CDR2 is SYDVKM. The same data also went into a second study, on T cells of mothers and their children.

The material sequenced was blood. The receptor's source is a boy aged 5 to 17 in good health. The rearrangement uses TRBV28 and TRBJ2-4; possible D gene TRBD1, 8 bases. The CDR3: CASSSTGGGNTQYF. CDR3 nucleotide sequence: TGTGCCAGCAGTTCTACAGGGGGGGGGAACACTCAGTACTTC.